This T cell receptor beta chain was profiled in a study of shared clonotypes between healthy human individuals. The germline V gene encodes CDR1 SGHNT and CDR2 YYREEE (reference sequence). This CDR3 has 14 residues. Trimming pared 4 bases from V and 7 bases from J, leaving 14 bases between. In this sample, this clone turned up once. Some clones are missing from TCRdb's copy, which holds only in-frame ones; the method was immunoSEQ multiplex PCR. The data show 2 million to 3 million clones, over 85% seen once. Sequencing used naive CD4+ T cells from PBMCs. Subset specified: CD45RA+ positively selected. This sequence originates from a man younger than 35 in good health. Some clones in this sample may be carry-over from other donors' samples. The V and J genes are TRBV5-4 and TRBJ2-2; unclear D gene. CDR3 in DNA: TGTGCCAGCAGCCGGTGGAGCGATAGCGGGGAGCTGTTTTTT. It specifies CASSRWSDSGELFF.